The following is a T cell receptor beta chain sequence with its context. Each and every patient relapsed after autologous stem cell transplantation, and patients got differing brentuximab vedotin exposure. The data derive from a study of PD-1 blockade in classical Hodgkin lymphoma. Trimming removed 6 bases at V and 0 bases at J, with 11 bases between. Germline V lookup: CDR1 SGHTA, CDR2 FQGNSA. The CDR3 consists of 15 residues. TCRdb keeps only in-frame clones here, not all; method: immunoSEQ multiplex PCR. The data show about 53,000 clones, over 70% seen once. The chain is built from TRBV7-2 and TRBJ1-4; the D gene is possibly TRBD1 (6 bases). This specimen consisted of peripheral blood mononuclear cells (PBMCs), obtained at baseline. The clonotype originates from a human donor with classical Hodgkin lymphoma. The CDR3 nucleotides are TGTGCCAGCAGTCAGGGGTCCGCAACTAATGAAAAACTGTTTTTT. Encoded protein: CASSQGSATNEKLFF.